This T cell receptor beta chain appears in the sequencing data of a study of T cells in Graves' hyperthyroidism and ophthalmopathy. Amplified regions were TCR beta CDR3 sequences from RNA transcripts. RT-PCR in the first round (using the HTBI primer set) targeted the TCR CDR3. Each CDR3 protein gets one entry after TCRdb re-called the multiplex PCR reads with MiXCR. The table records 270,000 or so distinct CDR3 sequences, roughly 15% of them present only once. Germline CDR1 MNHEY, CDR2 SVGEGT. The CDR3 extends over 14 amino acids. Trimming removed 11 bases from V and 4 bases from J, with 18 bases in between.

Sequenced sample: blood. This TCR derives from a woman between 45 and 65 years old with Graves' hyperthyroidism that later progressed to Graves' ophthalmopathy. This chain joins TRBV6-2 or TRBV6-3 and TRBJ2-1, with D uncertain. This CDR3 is CAAASYGGYNEQFF. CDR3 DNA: TGTGCCGCAGCCTCGTACGGTGGGTACAATGAGCAGTTCTTC.